These 22 T cell receptor beta chains share one sample of origin, sequenced in a study of blood T cell repertoires in COVID-19. The repertoire was sequenced with immunoSEQ multiplex PCR; TCRdb's copy has only in-frame clones and lacks some. The sample has around 57,000 clones, about 90% seen once; the top ten hold less than 20%. The sequenced sample was peripheral blood. The receptors were gathered from a woman older than 75 with active COVID-19.

The genes are TRBV4-2 and TRBJ2-3, with 11 bases aligning to TRBD2. Germline lookup yields CDR1 LGHNA and CDR2 YNFKEQ. This CDR3 spans 17 amino acids. The trim removed 4 bases at V and 2 bases at J, leaving 8 bases unmatched. This chain's CDR3 is CASSPVSGGASTDTQYF. CDR3 DNA sequence: TGTGCCAGCAGCCCAGTTAGCGGGGGGGCCTCCACAGATACGCAGTATTTT.

The chain is built from TRBV5-1 and TRBJ2-5; 9 nucleotides agree with TRBD2. The germline V gene encodes CDR1 SGHRS and CDR2 YFSETQ. J gave up 1 base and V 4 bases, and 5 bases lay outside the gene matches. This CDR3 is 15 amino acids long. The CDR3 DNA reads as TGCGCCAGCAGCGGAGGGACTAGCCCCCAAGAGACCCAGTACTTC. Translating gives CASSGGTSPQETQYF.

This clone was counted a few times. The V call is TRBV6-6, the J call TRBJ2-3, with D perhaps matching TRBD2 (6 bases). This CDR3 is 17 amino acids long. V lost 6 bases and J 1 base, leaving 20 bases between the germline ends. The germline V gene has CDR1 MNHNY and CDR2 SVGAGI (reference sequence). The CDR3 loop reads CASSRARLDGGTDTQYF. CDR3 sequence (DNA): TGTGCCAGCAGCCGAGCCCGACTAGACGGTGGCACAGATACGCAGTATTTT.

The chain uses TRBV5-1 and TRBJ2-3; D is undetermined. The germline V gene encodes CDR1 SGHRS and CDR2 YFSETQ. The CDR3 sequence is 12 residues long. V lost 4 bases, J lost 6 bases, and 9 bases lay in between. The CDR3 coding sequence is TGCGCCAGCAGCGAGGATTCGGATACGCAGTATTTT. Its protein is CASSEDSDTQYF.

This rearrangement joins TRBV13 to TRBJ2-1, with TRBD2 identical over 8 bases. The CDR3 consists of 16 residues. With 5 bases clipped from V and 1 base from J, the junction kept 7 bases outside the gene matches. CDR1 is PRHDT and CDR2 is FYEKMQ in the germline V gene (reference sequence). CDR3 in amino acids: CASSPRGGPSYNEQFF. In DNA form, the CDR3 reads TGTGCCAGCAGCCCTCGGGGGGGCCCGTCCTACAATGAGCAGTTCTTC.

The J gene is TRBJ2-2, the V gene TRBV7-8, with 8 bases that match TRBD2. The CDR3 length is 16 residues. The V gene end was trimmed by 0 bases and the J gene end by 4 bases; junction bases not matched to a gene: 4. Germline V CDR1 and CDR2: SGHVS, FQNEAQ. In nucleotides, the CDR3 is TGTGCCAGCAGCTTAGCGCAGCGGGGGTCCACCGGGGAGCTGTTTTTT. Its translation is CASSLAQRGSTGELFF.

CDR3 in amino acids: CASSSYSGGRSDTQYF. The CDR3 coding sequence is TGTGCCAGCAGTTCCTATAGCGGGGGGAGATCAGATACGCAGTATTTT. The chain is built from TRBV13 and TRBJ2-3; TRBD2 aligns across 10 bases. Trimming removed 6 bases from V and 4 bases from J; junction bases left unmatched: 10. This CDR3 spans 16 amino acids. From germline, CDR1 is PRHDT and CDR2 FYEKMQ (reference sequence).

The rearrangement uses TRBV29-1 and TRBJ2-1; 10 bases are shared with TRBD2. The CDR3 is made up of 15 amino acids. V shed 6 bases, J shed 7 bases, and the junction held 12 bases outside the gene matches. Germline CDR1 SQVTM, CDR2 ANQGSEA. This CDR3 reads CSVAGPAGGWNEQFF. CDR3 in DNA: TGCAGCGTCGCAGGGCCAGCGGGGGGGTGGAATGAGCAGTTCTTC.

This clone was detected only a few times. This chain connects TRBV14 to TRBJ1-1; 7 positions agree with TRBD1. CDR1 SGHDN and CDR2 FVKESK come from the germline V gene. V gave up 6 bases and J gave up 2 bases; unmatched junction bases: 12. The CDR3 covers 16 residues. The CDR3 DNA sequence: TGTGCCAGCAGACCCTTAAGGGGGCGGGGAAACACTGAAGCTTTCTTT. It yields the protein CASRPLRGRGNTEAFF.

The J gene is TRBJ2-1, the V gene TRBV27; D perhaps matches TRBD2 (6 bases). Germline assignment: CDR1 MNHEY and CDR2 SMNVEV (reference sequence). This CDR3 has 16 amino acids. Trimming left V 7 bases short and J 7 bases short, with 23 bases between. CDR3 residues: CASKGRGHLIFNEQFF. CDR3 sequence (DNA): TGTGCCAGCAAGGGGCGGGGCCACCTGATTTTTAATGAGCAGTTCTTC.

This clone has only a few counts. The rearrangement links TRBV10-3 to TRBJ2-1; no clear D gene. This CDR3 has 16 amino acids. Germline-derived CDR1 and CDR2 are ENHRY and SYGVKD. Trimming stripped 0 bases from V and 0 bases from J, with 9 bases between. CDR3 bases: TGTGCCATCAGTGAGTCAGCACTGAGCTCCTACAATGAGCAGTTCTTC. Translated: CAISESALSSYNEQFF.

The rearrangement joins TRBV5-1 to TRBJ2-7; D may be TRBD1 (5 bases). Germline loops: CDR1 SGHRS, CDR2 YFSETQ. The CDR3 extends over 14 amino acids. The V gene lost 4 bases and the J gene lost 2 bases, with 13 bases spanning the gap. Here the CDR3 reads CASSGRAGTYEQYF. The CDR3 DNA is TGCGCCAGCAGCGGCCGGGCAGGGACCTACGAGCAGTACTTC.

This clone occurred a few times. CDR3 protein: CASSPSADSYEQYF. CDR3 coding DNA: TGTGCCAGCTCACCGTCGGCGGATTCCTACGAGCAGTACTTC. The chain has TRBV18 and TRBJ2-7; D gene uncertain. Germline V gene sequence: CDR1 KGHSH, CDR2 LQKENI. V lost 3 bases, J lost 1 base, and 10 bases lay in between. The CDR3 is made up of 14 amino acids.

The sample holds one count of this clone. The chain carries TRBV28 and TRBJ2-5; D uncertain. Trimming stripped 2 bases from V and 7 bases from J, with 11 bases between. The germline CDR1 and CDR2 sequences are MDHEN and SYDVKM. CDR3 length: 13 amino acids. CDR3 coding DNA: TGTGCCAGCAGTTTAGAGGCGGCGAGGACCCAGTACTTC. Its protein is CASSLEAARTQYF.

This sequence joins TRBV5-1 and TRBJ2-1, with 7 bases identical to TRBD1. The germline gives CDR1 SGHRS, CDR2 YFSETQ. V was clipped by 0 bases and J by 4 bases; unmatched bases: 7. The CDR3 runs 16 residues. In DNA, the CDR3 is TGCGCCAGCAGCTTGGAGACAGGGTCTAGTTACAATGAGCAGTTCTTC. Translation gives CASSLETGSSYNEQFF.

The chain carries TRBV30 and TRBJ1-4; D is possibly TRBD1 (6 bases). The germline V gene has CDR1 GTSNPN and CDR2 SVGIG (reference sequence). Trimming left V 5 bases short and J 5 bases short, with 6 bases between. The CDR3 extends over 11 amino acids. CDR3 DNA: TGTGCCTGGGACAGGAATGAAAAACTGTTTTTT. It translates to CAWDRNEKLFF.

This clone is termed medium-sized. This chain links TRBV9 with TRBJ2-7, with 12 bases identical to TRBD2. V was pared by 0 bases and J by 4 bases, with 2 bases of the junction left unmatched. This CDR3 has 15 amino acids. Germline CDR1 is SGDLS and CDR2 is YYNGEE. The CDR3 region has the DNA TGTGCCAGCAGCGTAGAGGGGACTAGCGGGTACGAGCAGTACTTC. Translated: CASSVEGTSGYEQYF.

The chain links TRBV6-5 to TRBJ2-6; TRBD1 matches at 7 bases. The CDR3 totals 15 residues. Germline V gene sequence: CDR1 MNHEY, CDR2 SVGAGI. The junction had 3 bases not matched to a gene; V was cut back by 4 bases and J by 3 bases. CDR3 residues: CASSLGGLGANVLTF. CDR3 nucleotides: TGTGCCAGCAGTTTAGGGGGCCTTGGGGCCAACGTCCTGACTTTC.

The chain carries TRBV3-1 (or the pseudogene TRBV3-2) and TRBJ2-5, with D uncertain. The V gene's germline CDR1 is LGHDT and CDR2 YNNKEL (reference sequence). This CDR3 comprises 15 residues. The V gene lost 1 base and the J gene lost 5 bases, with 14 bases spanning the gap. CDR3 in DNA: TGTGCCAGCAGCCAAGCCCGAAGAGCGAAGGAGACCCAGTACTTC. It codes for CASSQARRAKETQYF.

The rearrangement uses TRBV7-2 and TRBJ1-2; D unresolved. Germline values: CDR1 SGHTA, CDR2 FQGNSA. The CDR3 spans 16 residues. Trimming stripped 5 bases from V and 2 bases from J, with 18 bases between. The CDR3 sequence is CASSPGGRRTNYGYTF. The CDR3 nucleotides are TGTGCCAGCAGCCCCGGAGGACGTCGGACCAACTATGGCTACACCTTC.

This clone has just a few counts. This chain connects TRBV6-2 or TRBV6-3 to TRBJ2-7, with 7 positions matching TRBD1. In germline, CDR1 is MNHEY, CDR2 SVGEGT. The CDR3 loop spans 15 amino acids. The J segment lost 5 bases and the V segment lost 2 bases, leaving 9 bases of the junction unmatched. The CDR3 here is CASSYRPDRANEQYF. For the CDR3, the DNA is TGTGCCAGCAGTTACCGCCCCGACAGGGCAAACGAGCAGTACTTC.

V usage is TRBV6-6 and J usage is TRBJ1-2; 7 nucleotides match TRBD1. Germline CDR1 is MNHNY and CDR2 is SVGAGI (reference sequence). Trimming removed 2 bases from V and 0 bases from J; junction bases left unmatched: 3. The CDR3 is 15 amino acids. Here the CDR3 DNA reads TGTGCCAGCAGTTACCTGACAGGGCCTAACTATGGCTACACCTTC. This codes for CASSYLTGPNYGYTF.